Listed here are 10 T cell receptor beta chains from one sample, sequenced in a study of T cell responses to AZD1222 COVID-19 vaccine (dated by TCRdb to the early 2020s). Receptor amplification or capture employed the immunoSEQ multiplex PCR assay. In its TCRdb copy, this immuneACCESS table keeps in-frame sequences only and misses some clones. Where compared with another copy, unresolved V genes explain less than half of these, and the others have no known cause. The sample table holds 150,000 to 200,000 clones, of which approximately 93% were seen once. Roughly 3.8% of the sample rests with the top ten. This specimen's time point label, interpreted: baseline before first vaccination. The sequencing here drew on peripheral blood, taken on day 0 of AZD1222 vaccination. Receptors were obtained from an adult in good health.

The J gene is TRBJ1-6, the V gene TRBV5-1; 7 bases agree with TRBD1. Germline CDR1 SGHRS, CDR2 YFSETQ. Trimming took 1 base from V and 5 from J; bases not matched to a gene: 3. This CDR3 contains 15 residues. The CDR3: CASSLLQGDNSPLHF. In nucleotides, the CDR3 is TGCGCCAGCAGCTTGTTGCAGGGGGATAATTCACCCCTCCACTTT.

The chain combines TRBV27 with TRBJ2-1; 9 nucleotides match TRBD1. J lost 9 bases, V lost 6 bases, and 15 bases had no gene match. Looked up from germline, CDR1 is MNHEY and CDR2 is SMNVEV (reference sequence). The CDR3 is 16 residues long. CDR3 residues: CASRLVGGQGFLEQFF. CDR3 in DNA: TGTGCCAGCAGGCTGGTGGGCGGACAGGGGTTTCTTGAGCAGTTCTTC.

This chain links TRBV2 with TRBJ1-2, with 8 bases identical to TRBD1. The germline gives CDR1 SNHLY, CDR2 FYNNEI. The length of the CDR3 is 16 residues. V shed 6 bases, J shed 6 bases, and the junction held 15 bases outside the gene matches. The CDR3 is CASRETSGTGVDGYTF. The CDR3 nucleotides read TGTGCCAGCAGGGAGACTTCCGGGACAGGAGTTGATGGCTACACCTTC.

The CDR3 sequence is CASSFTGMNTEAFF. The DNA for the CDR3 is TGTGCCAGCAGCTTTACAGGGATGAACACTGAAGCTTTCTTT. The rearrangement uses TRBV7-9 and TRBJ1-1, with a possible D match to TRBD1 (6 bases). CDR3 length: 14 amino acids. V shed 3 bases and J shed 0 bases, with 8 bases lying between them. The germline CDR1 and CDR2 sequences are SEHNR and FQNEAQ (reference sequence).

The chain carries TRBV6-5 and TRBJ2-1; D ambiguous. The CDR3 is 16 amino acids. CDR1 is MNHEY, CDR2 SVGAGI, per germline. Between the trimmed V and J ends, which lost 0 bases and 2 bases, there was a span of 11 bases. As DNA, the CDR3 is TGTGCCAGCAGTTACTCGATGGTGGGGACCTACAATGAGCAGTTCTTC. Translation gives CASSYSMVGTYNEQFF.

The chain carries TRBV4-2 and TRBJ2-7; TRBD1 matches 8 bases. The CDR3 totals 17 residues. V lost 2 bases to trimming and J lost 4 bases; unmatched junction nucleotides: 13. From germline, CDR1 is LGHNA and CDR2 YNFKEQ. The CDR3 nucleotides read TGTGCCAGCAGCCAAAGTTACTATCGGGGACAGGATTACGAGCAGTACTTC. It yields the protein CASSQSYYRGQDYEQYF.

The chain is built from TRBV18 and TRBJ1-3; D is perhaps TRBD1 (6 bases). Germline loops: CDR1 KGHSH, CDR2 LQKENI. V lost 1 base to trimming and J lost 4 bases, with 11 bases between them. The CDR3 covers 15 residues. CDR3 region: CASSPQGVAGNTIYF. The CDR3 DNA reads as TGTGCCAGCTCACCACAGGGGGTAGCAGGAAACACCATATATTTT.

The CDR3, as DNA: TGTGCCAGCAGTTACATAGGCTCCTACGAGCAGTACTTC. Its protein product is CASSYIGSYEQYF. The rearrangement joins TRBV6-5 to TRBJ2-7; D gene unclear. The V gene's germline CDR1 is MNHEY and CDR2 SVGAGI. Trimming pared 2 bases from V and 0 bases from J, leaving 5 bases between. The CDR3 runs 13 residues.

This clone was counted only a few times. The chain couples TRBV5-1 to TRBJ1-3; 9 bases agree with TRBD1. The length of the CDR3 is 17 residues. Looked up from germline, CDR1 is SGHRS and CDR2 is YFSETQ. V was clipped by 4 bases and J by 2 bases; unmatched bases: 10. CDR3 protein: CASSLEQGAAAGNTIYF. The CDR3 region has the DNA TGCGCCAGCAGCCTCGAACAGGGGGCCGCGGCTGGAAACACCATATATTTT.

CDR3: CASSRYTLGSLSEKLFF. As DNA, the CDR3 is TGCGCCAGCAGCAGGTACACCCTGGGCTCCCTAAGTGAAAAACTGTTTTTT. The gene calls are TRBV5-1 and TRBJ1-4; D is unresolved. Germline CDR1 is SGHRS and CDR2 is YFSETQ. The CDR3 loop spans 17 amino acids. With 4 bases removed from V and 7 bases from J, the gap between germline ends came to 23 bases.